This T cell receptor (beta chain) was identified during a study of blood T cell repertoires in COVID-19. Study-level background: Both acute and convalescent COVID-19 samples were obtained from the United States, Italy and Spain.

Ages ranged from about 18 to 100 years, with residence in about two dozen US areas. Cohorts were based on clinical histories the participants reported. Produced via immunoSEQ multiplex PCR; TCRdb's table is partial and in-frame only. The sample yields 140,000 to 150,000 clones, roughly 84% seen once. V gave up 4 bases and J gave up 2 bases, with 15 bases separating them. The CDR3 is made up of 16 amino acids. Per the germline V gene, CDR1 is KGHSY and CDR2 is FQNENV. The chain has TRBV16 and TRBJ1-3, with D possibly being TRBD1 (5 bases). What was sequenced was PBMCs or T cells enriched from blood (not recorded which). This TCR derives from a woman in her fifties or sixties who had been exposed to COVID-19. The CDR3 spells CASSPPGRATGNTIYF. DNA of the CDR3: TGTGCCAGCAGCCCCCCGGGCAGGGCAACTGGAAACACCATATATTTT.